Ten or more counts support the clone carrying this TCR beta chain. The data derive from a study of regulatory T cells in long-lasting Graves disease. Investigators prepared the TCR beta libraries by applying iRepertoire HTBI primers and Arm-PCR of CDR3 regions. TCRdb reprocessed the multiplex PCR reads via MiXCR and lists one record per CDR3 protein. This table has 400,000 or so distinct CDR3 sequences, about a quarter appearing once. Stated time point: persistent/refractory GD, antithyroid drugs over 5 years with positive TRAb. Following extraction of RNA from PBMCs, that RNA was used to make the TCR library. This CDR3 has 15 amino acids. V lost 5 bases to trimming and J lost 3 bases; unmatched junction nucleotides: 8. CDR1 and CDR2 (germline): SNHLY, FYNNEI.

The gene calls are TRBV2 and TRBJ2-7; 9 bases align to TRBD1. This specimen consisted of peripheral blood mononuclear cells (PBMCs), obtained when the disease was refractory, from a patient treated with antithyroid drugs. The source is a female donor with Graves disease. The CDR3, as DNA: TGTGCCAGCAGTATGGGACAGGGACAGCTCTACGAGCAGTACTTC. Residues: CASSMGQGQLYEQYF.